This record covers a single T cell receptor beta chain. Its antigen is unknown. No qualities accompany the bases; no much larger clone lies one base away. These data come from a study of CD8+ T cells in alopecia areata (dated 2018 in TCRdb). About the investigation overall: Treated patients were enrolled in an open-label pilot trial of oral tofacitinib at 5 to 10 mg twice daily for moderate-to-severe alopecia areata. To study T cell clonal expansion in alopecia areata, the researchers applied high-throughput TCRbeta sequencing to both the C3H/HeJ mouse model and human patients. Tofacitinib was given for 6 to 18 months, followed by 6 months of follow-up off drug to assess delayed response and recurrence. TCRbeta CDR3 regions were amplified by immunoSEQ multiplex PCR using 35 Vbeta forward and 13 Jbeta reverse primers. The RNA source kit depended on sample type: the PAXgene miRNA kit for fixed scalp, the miRNeasy kit for PBMCs, and the RNeasy kit for mouse skin. Clonality in the scalp was compared among normal scalp (n=4), patchy alopecia areata scalp (n=8), and alopecia totalis/universalis scalp (n=8). On the human side, TCRbeta sequencing was run on scalp tissue and on sorted CD4+ and CD8+ peripheral blood T cells from healthy controls and from alopecia areata patients with either patchy or totalis/universalis disease. Biopsies were taken from tofacitinib-treated patients at baseline and at 4 and 24 weeks of treatment, and a later scalp biopsy was taken in several of the tofacitinib-treated patients. Results the study describes overall, beyond this receptor: Higher clonality and more expanded CD8+ clones were observed in lesional scalp than in normal scalp, particularly in alopecia totalis/universalis, a finding suggestive of antigenic drive. Resident alphabeta T cells in normal human skin are also sequenced, complicating scalp TCR repertoire analysis, unlike mouse skin dominated by gammadelta T cells. Shared TCR sequences between patients were less evident than in mice, which may be partly attributable to HLA diversity in the patient population.

Taken from cysteine to phenylalanine, the CDR3 has 16 residues. This entry keeps only the CDR3 DNA: 48 bases, framed from base 1. A distance of 20 bases separates the germline ends of V and J, which lose 4 bases and 7 bases respectively. CDR1 GTSNPN and CDR2 SVGIG were looked up in the germline V gene (reference sequence). The receptor library was made with the immunoSEQ multiplex PCR assay. RNA was extracted from all samples and reverse transcribed into cDNA, which served as template for TCR sequencing. First-strand cDNA was synthesized using SuperScript III with a 2:1 mix of oligo-dT and random hexamers. A synthetic immune receptor repertoire was used to measure amplification bias, and any remaining bias was corrected computationally. Under the source paper's analysis protocol: Raw reads were preprocessed to remove errors, and CDR3 was defined by IMGT conventions from the conserved cysteine to phenylalanine. To get clonality, Shannon entropy was normalized by log2 of the number of productive unique TCRs and the result was subtracted from 1. Whether scalp clones were CD4 or CD8 was inferred by matching scalp TCRbeta sequences against CD4 and CD8 repertoires sorted from blood. In TCRdb, the immuneACCESS table is reduced to in-frame sequences with V and J assigned. These tables do not hold every clone; where another copy was compared, an unresolved V gene accounts for under half, and the others remain unexplained. From that table come the V and J calls and clone size; the DNA was used to work out D and trimming. The sample contains 140,000 to 150,000 clones, approximately 50% of them found a single time. Over 0.75% of the sample is held by the ten biggest clonotypes.

The time point label here, explained by the study, means: baseline before oral tofacitinib. From alopecia areata patients, peripheral blood was collected along with lesional scalp punch biopsies. PBMCs were isolated by density centrifugation and stained for CD3, CD4 and CD8, and CD4+ and CD8+ T cells were sorted on a FACSAria. This sequence was found in a human donor with alopecia areata. Sequenced material: CD4+ T cells sorted from blood, taken at week 0. The chain couples TRBV30 to TRBJ2-6, with the D assignment possibly TRBD1 or TRBD2, given 5 matching bases for each. The CDR3 loop reads CAWTRDGVSLANVLTF. The sequenced DNA is TGTGCCTGGACCCGGGACGGTGTCTCCTTAGCCAACGTCCTGACTTTC.